These T cell receptor beta chains were read from a single sample in a study of T cell responses to AZD1222 COVID-19 vaccine. Libraries were prepared by immunoSEQ multiplex PCR; TCRdb keeps only in-frame clonotypes and omits some of them. The table lists tens of thousands of clones, 89% of them singletons. The sample in question was peripheral blood, obtained 28 days after the second AZD1222 dose. Every receptor here comes from an adult who received the AZD1222 COVID-19 vaccine. Each CDR3 is given with its conserved first and last residue. A D gene is named only where the DNA matches it firmly. Only part of the rows carry a size: once, few, many, or a class if the clone is expanded.

V: TRBV6-2/TRBV6-3
D: -
size: -
J: TRBJ1-1
DNA: TGTGCCAGCAGCCACAGGTTCACTGAAGCTTTCTTT
CDR3: CASSHRFTEAFF

V: TRBV9
D: TRBD1
size: -
J: TRBJ1-3
DNA: TGTGCCAGCCGACAGGGAAACTCTGGAAACACCATATATTTT
CDR3: CASRQGNSGNTIYF

V: TRBV19
D: -
size: -
J: TRBJ2-1
DNA: TGTGCCAGTAGTCAGAATTACTACAATGAGCAGTTCTTC
CDR3: CASSQNYYNEQFF

V: TRBV13
D: -
size: once
J: TRBJ2-3
DNA: TGTGCCAGCACAAGGGGAAACACAGATACGCAGTATTTT
CDR3: CASTRGNTDTQYF

V: TRBV11-2
D: TRBD2
size: -
J: TRBJ2-5
DNA: TGTGCCAGCAGCTTAGATCCACTAGCGGGAGTAGAGACCCAGTACTTC
CDR3: CASSLDPLAGVETQYF

V: TRBV5-1
D: TRBD1
size: -
J: TRBJ1-1
DNA: TGCGCCAGCAGCACCCGGACAGGGGGGAACACTGAAGCTTTCTTT
CDR3: CASSTRTGGNTEAFF

V: TRBV5-1
D: -
size: -
J: TRBJ2-5
DNA: TGCGCCAGCAGCTTGGGGCGGTTTGTCGGACAAGAGACCCAGTACTTC
CDR3: CASSLGRFVGQETQYF

V: TRBV3-1/TRBV3-2
D: -
size: once
J: TRBJ2-6
DNA: TGTGCCAGCAGCCATCCCAACAGGGCCGGGGCCAACGTCCTGACTTTC
CDR3: CASSHPNRAGANVLTF

V: TRBV10-3
D: -
size: -
J: TRBJ1-6
DNA: TGTGCCACCTTGCGGGGATCGGGCTCACCCCTCCACTTT
CDR3: CATLRGSGSPLHF

V: TRBV27
D: -
size: -
J: TRBJ1-3
DNA: TGTGCCAGCAGTCCCCGGACACCTGGAAACACCATATATTTT
CDR3: CASSPRTPGNTIYF

V: TRBV5-1
D: TRBD1
size: -
J: TRBJ1-4
DNA: TGCGCCAGCAGCCCAACAGGGGGAACTAATGAAAAACTGTTTTTT
CDR3: CASSPTGGTNEKLFF

V: TRBV2
D: -
size: -
J: TRBJ1-1
DNA: TGTGCCAGCAGTGTCGAAGGGGTGAACACTGAAGCTTTCTTT
CDR3: CASSVEGVNTEAFF

V: TRBV6-2/TRBV6-3
D: -
size: -
J: TRBJ1-2
DNA: TGTGCCAGCAGTGAGGGACACGTCTATGGCTACACCTTC
CDR3: CASSEGHVYGYTF

V: TRBV7-3
D: -
size: few
J: TRBJ1-4
DNA: TGTGCCAGCAGCCCCCGACTCTCGGAGAAACTGTTTTTT
CDR3: CASSPRLSEKLFF

V: TRBV11-2
D: TRBD1
size: -
J: TRBJ1-3
DNA: TGTGCCAGCAGCTTAGGTGCAGGGGGCGGAAACACCATATATTTT
CDR3: CASSLGAGGGNTIYF

V: TRBV11-3
D: -
size: once
J: TRBJ2-2
DNA: TGTGCCAGCAGCTTAGGGTTGGGCGACACCGGGGAGCTGTTTTTT
CDR3: CASSLGLGDTGELFF

V: TRBV21-1
D: -
size: -
J: TRBJ1-5
DNA: TGTGCCAGCAGTTACCGGGACGGTCATCAGCCCCAGCATTTT
CDR3: CASSYRDGHQPQHF

V: TRBV6-5
D: -
size: -
J: TRBJ2-3
DNA: TGTGCCAGCAGTTACGACCAAGGTCGCACAGATACGCAGTATTTT
CDR3: CASSYDQGRTDTQYF

V: TRBV4-3
D: -
size: few
J: TRBJ2-1
DNA: TGCGCCAGCAGCCAAGATTTTACAGTCTTCTATGAGCAGTTCTTC
CDR3: CASSQDFTVFYEQFF

V: TRBV11-2
D: -
size: -
J: TRBJ2-1
DNA: TGTGCCAGCAGCGCAGAACAGGGAGCCCTCGGTGAGCAGTTCTTC
CDR3: CASSAEQGALGEQFF

V: TRBV20-1
D: TRBD2
size: -
J: TRBJ2-5
DNA: TGCAGTGCTAGTATGGGAACTAGCGGGAGGCAAGAGACCCAGTACTTC
CDR3: CSASMGTSGRQETQYF

V: TRBV4-1
D: TRBD2
size: -
J: TRBJ2-1
DNA: TGCGCCAGCAGCCAAACGGGACTAGCGTCTCGAGAGCAGTTCTTC
CDR3: CASSQTGLASREQFF

V: TRBV5-1
D: TRBD2
size: once
J: TRBJ2-5
DNA: TGCGCCAGCAGCTTGACAGGACTAGCGGGACCAGAGACCCAGTACTTC
CDR3: CASSLTGLAGPETQYF

V: TRBV11-3
D: -
size: -
J: TRBJ1-5
DNA: TGTGCCAGCAGCTTAGACAGGGACCAGCCCCAGCATTTT
CDR3: CASSLDRDQPQHF